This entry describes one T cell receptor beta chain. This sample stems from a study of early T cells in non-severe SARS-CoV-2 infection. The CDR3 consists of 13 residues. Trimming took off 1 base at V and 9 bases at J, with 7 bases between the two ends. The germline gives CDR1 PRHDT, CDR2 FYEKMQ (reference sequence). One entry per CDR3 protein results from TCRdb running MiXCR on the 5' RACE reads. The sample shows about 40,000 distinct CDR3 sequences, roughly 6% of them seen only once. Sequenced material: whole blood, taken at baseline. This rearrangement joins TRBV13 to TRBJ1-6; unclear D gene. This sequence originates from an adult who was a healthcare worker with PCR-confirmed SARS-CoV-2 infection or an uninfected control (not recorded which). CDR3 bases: TGTGCCAGCAGCTTAGAGCGGGGTTCACCCCTCCACTTT. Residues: CASSLERGSPLHF.